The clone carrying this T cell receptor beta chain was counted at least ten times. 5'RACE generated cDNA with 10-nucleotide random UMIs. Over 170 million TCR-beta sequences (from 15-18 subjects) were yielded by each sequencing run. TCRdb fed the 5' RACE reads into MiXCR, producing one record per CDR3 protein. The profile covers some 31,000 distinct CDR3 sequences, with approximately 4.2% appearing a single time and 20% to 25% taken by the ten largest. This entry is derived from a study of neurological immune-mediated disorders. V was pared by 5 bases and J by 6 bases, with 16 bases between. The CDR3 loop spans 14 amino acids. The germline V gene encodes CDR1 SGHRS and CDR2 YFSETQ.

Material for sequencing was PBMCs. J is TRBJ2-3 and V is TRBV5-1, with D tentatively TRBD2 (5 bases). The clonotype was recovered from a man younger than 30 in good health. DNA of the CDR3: TGCGCCAGCAGATTGATGACGGGGTCCGATACGCAGTATTTT. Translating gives CASRLMTGSDTQYF. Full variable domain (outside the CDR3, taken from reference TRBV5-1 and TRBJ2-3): KAGVTQTPRYLIKTRGQQVTLSCSPISGHRSVSWYQQTPGQGLQFLFEYFSETQRNKGNFPGRFSGRQFSNSRSEMNVSTLELGDSALYLCASRLMTGSDTQYFGPGTRLTVL.